The clone carrying this T cell receptor beta chain is categorized as medium-sized. Patients had received no treatment of any kind before thyroid surgery. TCRdb re-called the PCR reads with MiXCR. The sample gives about 16,000 clones, roughly 23% of which show up once; approximately 11% is in the top ten. These data are taken from a study of metastatic and nonmetastatic thyroid tumors. V was pared by 3 bases and J by 4 bases, with 15 bases between. Looked up from germline, CDR1 is LNHDA and CDR2 is SQIVND (reference sequence). The CDR3 spans 15 residues. The sequence came from a male donor with papillary thyroid cancer or a benign thyroid nodule (not recorded which). Some clones in this sample may be carry-over from other donors' samples. Sequencing was done on a sample of blood. The gene calls are TRBV19 and TRBJ1-2, with a weak D call TRBD1 (6 bases). The CDR3 nucleotides read TGTGCCAGTAGTATTACCCTGGACAGCCCCTATGGCTACACCTTC. Protein: CASSITLDSPYGYTF.